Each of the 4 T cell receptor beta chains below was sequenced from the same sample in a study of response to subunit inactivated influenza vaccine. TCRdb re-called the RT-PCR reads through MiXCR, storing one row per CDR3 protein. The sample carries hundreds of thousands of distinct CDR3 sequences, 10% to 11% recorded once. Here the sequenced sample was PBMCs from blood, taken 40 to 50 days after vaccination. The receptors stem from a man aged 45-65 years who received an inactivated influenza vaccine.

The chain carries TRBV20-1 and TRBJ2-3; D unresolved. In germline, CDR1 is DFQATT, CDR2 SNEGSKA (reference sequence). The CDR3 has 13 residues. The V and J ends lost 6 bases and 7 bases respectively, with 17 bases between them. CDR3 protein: CSASGPGVNTQYF. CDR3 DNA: TGCAGTGCGAGTGGTCCAGGTGTAAATACGCAGTATTTT.

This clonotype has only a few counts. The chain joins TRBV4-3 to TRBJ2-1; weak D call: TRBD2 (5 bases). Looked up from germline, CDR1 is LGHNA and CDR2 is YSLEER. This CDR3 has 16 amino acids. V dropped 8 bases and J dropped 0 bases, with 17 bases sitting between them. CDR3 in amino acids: CASAKVGGSSYNEQFF. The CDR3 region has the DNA TGCGCCAGCGCAAAGGTTGGAGGTAGCTCCTACAATGAGCAGTTCTTC.

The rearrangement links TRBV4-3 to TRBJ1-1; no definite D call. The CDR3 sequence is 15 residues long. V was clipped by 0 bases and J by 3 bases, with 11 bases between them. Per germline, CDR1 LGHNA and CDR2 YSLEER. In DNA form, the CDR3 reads TGCGCCAGCAGCCAAGATACCGGGTGGGACACTGAAGCTTTCTTT. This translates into CASSQDTGWDTEAFF.

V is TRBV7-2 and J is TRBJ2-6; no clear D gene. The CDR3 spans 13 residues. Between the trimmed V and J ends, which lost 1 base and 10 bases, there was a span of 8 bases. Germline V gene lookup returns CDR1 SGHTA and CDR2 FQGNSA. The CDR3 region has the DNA TGTGCCAGCAGCTTAGGGACGAGGAACGTCCTGACTTTC. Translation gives CASSLGTRNVLTF.